The entry below describes one T cell receptor (beta chain). The antigen is unknown. In the PCR, 60 Vbeta and 13 Jbeta primers were used. Data came from immunoSEQ multiplex PCR; TCRdb stores just in-frame clones and leaves some out. Among over 150,000 clones listed, approximately 90% were seen once. Every donor was a healthy person donating bone marrow. From germline, CDR1 is MNHNS and CDR2 SASEGT. Trimming at V came to 5 bases and at J to 2 bases, leaving 3 bases not matched to a gene. This CDR3 contains 14 residues. The data originate from a study of cytomegalovirus exposure and HLA in healthy donors. In the study overall: Early release data held some 79 million unique TCRs from HLA-typed donors. Study results and limitations: Accounts indicate the classifier identified cytomegalovirus status with strong specificity and sensitivity. Among the most significant clusters, several appeared linked to common viral pathogens in a later analysis.

Sequenced sample: PBMCs. This TCR was sampled from a woman under 40 in good health and CMV-seronegative. The chain carries TRBV6-1 and TRBJ2-3; 8 bases are shared with TRBD1. DNA for the CDR3: TGTGCCAGCAGTCCCAGGGGGCCCACAGATACGCAGTATTTT. As protein: CASSPRGPTDTQYF.